The 3 T cell receptor beta chains below were found in one sample sequenced in a study of blood T cells in healthy people across ages. A sample-barcoded 5' primer and a J-beta primer mix were used in a second PCR of roughly 7 to 12 cycles. Each CDR3 protein is one row after TCRdb ran MiXCR on the 5' RACE reads. The sample comprises about 1,400,000 distinct CDR3 sequences, about 40% of which are singletons, and 7% to 9.5% rests with the top ten. The sequenced material came from blood. The receptors stem from a woman aged 18-30 years in good health.

The rearrangement joins TRBV7-8 to TRBJ2-4; the D call may be TRBD1 or TRBD2 (5 bases each). There are 13 residues in the CDR3. V was clipped by 5 bases and J by 0 bases, with 5 bases between them. Germline CDR1 SGHVS, CDR2 FQNEAQ. The DNA of the CDR3 is TGTGCCAGCAGCGGGACAGCCAAAAACATTCAGTACTTC. Its translation: CASSGTAKNIQYF.

The chain employs TRBV7-3 and TRBJ2-1; D is possibly TRBD2 (6 bases). This CDR3 is built from 17 residues. The V end was cut by 0 bases, the J end by 4 bases, with 16 bases between. The germline CDR1 and CDR2 sequences are SGHTA and FQGTGA. The CDR3 is CASSLTPRGSGYNEQFF. The CDR3 region has the DNA TGTGCCAGCAGCTTAACCCCCCGGGGGAGCGGTTACAATGAGCAGTTCTTC.

This clonotype turned up a few times. The chain is built from TRBV6-1 and TRBJ1-2; no definite D call. Trimming cost V 7 bases and J 2 bases, with 14 bases left between them. This CDR3 has 14 residues. Germline V gene sequence: CDR1 MNHNS, CDR2 SASEGT. The CDR3 sequence: CASTPGSTNYGYTF. CDR3 DNA: TGTGCCAGCACGCCCGGGAGCACAAACTATGGCTACACCTTC.